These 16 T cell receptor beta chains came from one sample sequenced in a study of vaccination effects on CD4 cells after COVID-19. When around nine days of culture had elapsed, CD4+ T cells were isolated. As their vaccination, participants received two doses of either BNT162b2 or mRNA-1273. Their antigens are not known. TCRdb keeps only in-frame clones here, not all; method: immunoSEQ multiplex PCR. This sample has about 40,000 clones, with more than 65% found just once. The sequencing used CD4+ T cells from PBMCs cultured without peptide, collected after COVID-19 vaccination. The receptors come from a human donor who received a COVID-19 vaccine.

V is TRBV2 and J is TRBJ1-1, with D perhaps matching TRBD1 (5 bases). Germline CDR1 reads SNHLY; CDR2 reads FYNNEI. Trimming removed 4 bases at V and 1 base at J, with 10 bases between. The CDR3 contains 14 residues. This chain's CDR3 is CASSVEGTNTEAFF. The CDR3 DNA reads TGTGCCAGCAGTGTTGAGGGGACGAACACTGAAGCTTTCTTT.

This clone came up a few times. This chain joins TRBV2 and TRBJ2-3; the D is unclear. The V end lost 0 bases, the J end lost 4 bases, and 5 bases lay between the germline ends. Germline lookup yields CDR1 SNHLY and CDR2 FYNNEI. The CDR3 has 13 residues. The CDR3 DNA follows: TGTGCCAGCAGTGAAGCTAGTTCAGATACGCAGTATTTT. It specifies CASSEASSDTQYF.

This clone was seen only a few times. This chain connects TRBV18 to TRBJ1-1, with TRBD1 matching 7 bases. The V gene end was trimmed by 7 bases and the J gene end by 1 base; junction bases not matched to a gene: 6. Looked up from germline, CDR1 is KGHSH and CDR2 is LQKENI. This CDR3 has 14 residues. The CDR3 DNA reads TGTGCCAGCTTCCTAACAGGGGCGAACACTGAAGCTTTCTTT. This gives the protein CASFLTGANTEAFF. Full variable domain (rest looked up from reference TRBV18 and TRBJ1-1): NAGVMQNPRHLVRRRGQEARLRCSPMKGHSHVYWYRQLPEEGLKFMVYLQKENIIDESGMPKERFSAEFPKEGPSILRIQQVVRGDSAAYFCASFLTGANTEAFFGQGTRLTVV.

The CDR3 sequence: CASRREREQYF. The CDR3 bases are TGTGCCAGCAGACGTGAGAGGGAGCAGTACTTC. V is TRBV6-5 and J is TRBJ2-7; D remains ambiguous. V dropped 6 bases and J dropped 7 bases, with 10 bases sitting between them. Germline CDR1 MNHEY, CDR2 SVGAGI. The CDR3 runs 11 residues.

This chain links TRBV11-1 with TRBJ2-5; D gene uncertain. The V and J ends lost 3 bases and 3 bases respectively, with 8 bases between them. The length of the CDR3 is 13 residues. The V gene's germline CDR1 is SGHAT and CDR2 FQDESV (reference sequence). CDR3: CASSFWGKETQYF. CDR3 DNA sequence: TGTGCCAGCAGCTTCTGGGGAAAAGAGACCCAGTACTTC.

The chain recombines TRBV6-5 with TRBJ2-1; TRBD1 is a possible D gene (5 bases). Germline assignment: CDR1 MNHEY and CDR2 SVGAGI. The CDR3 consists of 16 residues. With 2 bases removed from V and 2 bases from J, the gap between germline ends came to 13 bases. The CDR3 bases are TGTGCCAGCAGTTACGTGGGCAGGACAACCTACAATGAGCAGTTCTTC. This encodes CASSYVGRTTYNEQFF.

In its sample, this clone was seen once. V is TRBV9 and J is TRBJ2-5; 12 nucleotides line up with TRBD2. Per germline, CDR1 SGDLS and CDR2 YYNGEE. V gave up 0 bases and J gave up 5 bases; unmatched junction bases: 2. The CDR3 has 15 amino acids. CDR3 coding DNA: TGTGCCAGCAGCGTAGGGACTAGCGGGGTGGAGACCCAGTACTTC. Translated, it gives CASSVGTSGVETQYF.

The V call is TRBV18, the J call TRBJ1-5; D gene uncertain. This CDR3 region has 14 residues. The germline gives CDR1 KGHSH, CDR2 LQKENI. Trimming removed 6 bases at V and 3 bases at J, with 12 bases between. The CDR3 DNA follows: TGTGCCAGCTCTTCCGAACACGCCAATCAGCCCCAGCATTTT. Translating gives CASSSEHANQPQHF.

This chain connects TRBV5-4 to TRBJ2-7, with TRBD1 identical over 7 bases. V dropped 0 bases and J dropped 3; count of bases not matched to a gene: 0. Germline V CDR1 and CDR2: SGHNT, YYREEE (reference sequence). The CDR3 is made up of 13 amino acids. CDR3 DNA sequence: TGTGCCAGCAGCTTGGGGACAGGCTACGAGCAGTACTTC. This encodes CASSLGTGYEQYF.

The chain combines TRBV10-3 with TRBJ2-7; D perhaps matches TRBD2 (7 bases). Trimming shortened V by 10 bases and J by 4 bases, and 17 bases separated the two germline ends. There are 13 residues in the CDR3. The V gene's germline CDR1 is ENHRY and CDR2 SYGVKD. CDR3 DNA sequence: TGTGCCACCAAGGGGGGGTCCGTATACGAGCAGTACTTC. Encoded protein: CATKGGSVYEQYF.

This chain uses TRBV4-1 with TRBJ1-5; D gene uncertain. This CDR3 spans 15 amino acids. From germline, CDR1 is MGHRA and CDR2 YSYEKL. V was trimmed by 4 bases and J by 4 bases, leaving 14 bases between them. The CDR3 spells CASSLIYGGNQPQHF. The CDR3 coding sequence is TGCGCCAGCAGCCTGATTTATGGAGGGAATCAGCCCCAGCATTTT.

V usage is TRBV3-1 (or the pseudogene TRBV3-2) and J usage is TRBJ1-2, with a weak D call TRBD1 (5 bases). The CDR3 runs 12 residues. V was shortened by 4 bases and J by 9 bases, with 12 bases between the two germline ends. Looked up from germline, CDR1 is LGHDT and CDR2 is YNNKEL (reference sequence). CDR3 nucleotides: TGTGCCAGCAGCCCCGGGGCAGGCAGCTACACCTTC. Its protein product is CASSPGAGSYTF.

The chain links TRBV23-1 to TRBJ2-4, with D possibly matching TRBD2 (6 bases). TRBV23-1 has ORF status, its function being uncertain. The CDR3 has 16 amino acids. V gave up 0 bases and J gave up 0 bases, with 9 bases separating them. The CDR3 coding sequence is TGCGCCAGCAGTCAATCGAGGGGACTAGCCAAAAACATTCAGTACTTC. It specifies CASSQSRGLAKNIQYF.

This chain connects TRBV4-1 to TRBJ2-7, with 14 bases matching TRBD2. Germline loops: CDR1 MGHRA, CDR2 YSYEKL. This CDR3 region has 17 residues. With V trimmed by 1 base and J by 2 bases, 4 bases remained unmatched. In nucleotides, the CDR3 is TGCGCCAGCAGCCAAGGGGGACTAGCGGGAGAGGCCTACGAGCAGTACTTC. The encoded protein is CASSQGGLAGEAYEQYF.

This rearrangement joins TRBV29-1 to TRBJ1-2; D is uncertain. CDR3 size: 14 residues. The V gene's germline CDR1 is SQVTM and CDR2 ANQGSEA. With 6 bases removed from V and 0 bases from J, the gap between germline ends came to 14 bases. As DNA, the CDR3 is TGCAGCGTCAACTCCCTGCGAGCTAACTATGGCTACACCTTC. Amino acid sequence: CSVNSLRANYGYTF.

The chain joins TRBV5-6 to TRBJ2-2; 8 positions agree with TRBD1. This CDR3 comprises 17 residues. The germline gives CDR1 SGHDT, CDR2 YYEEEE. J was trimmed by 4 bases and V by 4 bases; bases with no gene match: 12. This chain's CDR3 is CASSSNEDRVVTGELFF. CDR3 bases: TGTGCCAGCAGCAGCAATGAGGACAGGGTTGTCACCGGGGAGCTGTTTTTT.